The present TCR beta chain was sequenced within a study of molecular identifiers for immune sequencing clone quantification. Comment on this clonotype: An end of the junction does not agree with germline; a read error may underlie this.

TCRdb redid the calling of the PCR reads with MiXCR, one entry per CDR3 protein. The data contain approximately 680,000 distinct CDR3 sequences, 25% of them seen just once; the ten biggest clones take up about 0.84%. Germline CDR1 is MNHEY and CDR2 is SVGEGT. The CDR3 consists of 14 residues. The genes are TRBV6-2 or TRBV6-3 and TRBJ2-3; 7 bases agree with TRBD1. The clonotype originates from a human donor in good health. Some libraries in this study had Jurkat cell RNA spiked in. The source material was naive CD8+ T cells from blood, with Jurkat cell RNA spiked in. Noted subset: FACS-sorted CD8+CD4-CCR7+CD45RA+ naive T cells. CDR3 protein: CASSRTGTPDAQYF. CDR3 nucleotides: TGTGCCAGCAGCCGGACAGGTACCCCAGATGCGCAGTATTTT.